The next 11 T cell receptor beta chains were all read from a single sample in a study of T cell responses to AZD1222 COVID-19 vaccine. Generated by immunoSEQ multiplex PCR, the TCRdb table keeps only in-frame clones and is missing some. The sample carries approximately 65,000 clones, roughly 86% recorded once. Sequenced material: peripheral blood, taken on day 0 of AZD1222 vaccination. The source of these receptors is an adult in good health.

The CDR3 DNA is TGTGCCAGCAGCTTGTCCCCCGGACAGGGGCGGAACACTGAAGCTTTCTTT. Protein: CASSLSPGQGRNTEAFF. The chain couples TRBV5-5 to TRBJ1-1; 9 positions agree with TRBD1. V lost 1 base and J lost 1; bases outside the gene matches: 8. Germline loops: CDR1 SGHKS, CDR2 YYEKEE (reference sequence). CDR3 length: 17 residues.

The V and J genes are TRBV4-3 and TRBJ2-1; D perhaps matches TRBD1 (5 bases). Per germline, CDR1 LGHNA and CDR2 YSLEER. The CDR3 is made up of 18 amino acids. Trimming stripped 0 bases from V and 1 base from J, with 16 bases between. The CDR3 region has the DNA TGCGCCAGCAGCCAAGACAGGGCCACCTCCCCTTCCTACAATGAGCAGTTCTTC. Amino acid sequence: CASSQDRATSPSYNEQFF.

This chain joins TRBV5-1 and TRBJ2-7; D is unresolved. Germline V gives CDR1 SGHRS, CDR2 YFSETQ. V gave up 0 bases and J gave up 2 bases, with 9 bases separating them. CDR3 length: 14 residues. The CDR3 sequence: CASSLVVQPYEQYF. The CDR3 DNA sequence: TGCGCCAGCAGCTTGGTCGTACAGCCCTACGAGCAGTACTTC.

The V call is TRBV19, the J call TRBJ2-1; TRBD2 agrees at 8 bases. The length of the CDR3 is 16 residues. Germline V gives CDR1 LNHDA, CDR2 SQIVND (reference sequence). V lost 2 bases and J lost 5; bases outside the gene matches: 8. The CDR3 DNA sequence: TGTGCCAGTAGTATATATACGGGAGGGACGGACAATGAGCAGTTCTTC. It specifies CASSIYTGGTDNEQFF.

The chain recombines TRBV6-2 or TRBV6-3 with TRBJ2-3; 10 bases are a match to TRBD2. Germline V CDR1 and CDR2: MNHEY, SVGEGT. There are 17 residues in the CDR3. V dropped 5 bases and J dropped 4; count of bases not matched to a gene: 12. The CDR3 DNA reads as TGTGCCAGCAGTGGCGGGGTAGCGGGAGGCCCCTCAGATACGCAGTATTTT. Translation: CASSGGVAGGPSDTQYF.

The CDR3 loop reads CASSLDPGNQPQHF. DNA for the CDR3: TGCGCCAGCAGCTTGGATCCAGGAAATCAGCCCCAGCATTTT. V usage is TRBV5-1 and J usage is TRBJ1-5; D is uncertain. This CDR3 is built from 14 residues. Per the germline V gene, CDR1 is SGHRS and CDR2 is YFSETQ. Trimming stripped 0 bases from V and 4 bases from J, with 8 bases between.

This chain uses TRBV7-9 with TRBJ1-3; no clear D. This CDR3 comprises 15 residues. From germline, CDR1 is SEHNR and CDR2 FQNEAQ (reference sequence). Trimming removed 1 base from V and 4 bases from J, with 11 bases in between. The CDR3 region has the DNA TGTGCCAGCAGCTTAGTCGGACCACCCGGAAACACCATATATTTT. Protein: CASSLVGPPGNTIYF.

The chain's CDR3 is CASSSYRVGDNSPLHF. CDR3 nucleotides: TGTGCCAGCAGCTCCTACAGGGTAGGGGATAATTCACCCCTCCACTTT. The J gene is TRBJ1-6, the V gene TRBV7-2, with D tentatively TRBD1 (6 bases). The CDR3 extends over 16 amino acids. Trimming took off 4 bases at V and 5 bases at J, with 15 bases between the two ends. Germline CDR1 reads SGHTA; CDR2 reads FQGNSA.

The chain joins TRBV5-1 to TRBJ2-7; D call uncertain. This CDR3 spans 13 amino acids. V was cut by 3 bases and J by 4 bases, with 11 bases left in between. Germline CDR1 reads SGHRS; CDR2 reads YFSETQ. The CDR3 protein is CASSSNIPYEQYF. CDR3 coding DNA: TGCGCCAGCAGCTCGAACATCCCTTACGAGCAGTACTTC.

The J gene is TRBJ2-1, the V gene TRBV3-1 (or the pseudogene TRBV3-2), with 7 nucleotides matching TRBD1. V gave up 4 bases and J gave up 0 bases; unmatched junction bases: 18. The CDR3 is made up of 20 amino acids. Looked up from germline, CDR1 is LGHDT and CDR2 is YNNKEL (reference sequence). The CDR3: CASSRVRDSPTIVSYNEQFF. The CDR3 DNA reads TGTGCCAGCAGCCGTGTCCGGGACAGTCCCACCATTGTCTCCTACAATGAGCAGTTCTTC.

The J gene is TRBJ2-2, the V gene TRBV7-6, with TRBD1 as a possible D gene (6 bases). The CDR3 spans 15 residues. CDR1 is SGHVS, CDR2 FNYEAQ, per germline. Between the trimmed V and J ends, which lost 1 base and 5 bases, there was a span of 11 bases. CDR3 protein: CASSLGYRATGELFF. The DNA for the CDR3 is TGTGCCAGCAGCTTAGGGTACAGGGCAACCGGGGAGCTGTTTTTT.